Presented here are 27 T cell receptor beta chains from one specimen sequenced in a study of blood T cell repertoires in COVID-19. The data were produced by immunoSEQ multiplex PCR, yet TCRdb's version contains in-frame clones alone and is incomplete. Here the sample spans around 310,000 clones, 75% to 90% being singletons. The source material was PBMCs or T cells enriched from blood (not recorded which). These receptors all come from a woman aged 40 to 50 who had recovered from COVID-19.

This chain connects TRBV4-2 to TRBJ1-6; 8 bases are shared with TRBD1. CDR1 is LGHNA and CDR2 is YNFKEQ in the germline V gene. The CDR3 runs to 16 residues. Germline trimming cut 4 bases from V and 10 bases from J; bases unmatched to any gene: 12. This chain's CDR3 is CASSPYLGTGESPLHF. In DNA, the CDR3 is TGTGCCAGCAGCCCCTATCTCGGGACAGGCGAATCACCCCTCCACTTT.

This chain uses TRBV4-2 with TRBJ2-7, with 10 bases fitting TRBD2. There are 16 residues in the CDR3. Per germline, CDR1 LGHNA and CDR2 YNFKEQ. V shed 1 base, J shed 4 bases, and the junction held 7 bases outside the gene matches. CDR3 region: CASSQVLAGVGYEQYF. In DNA form, the CDR3 reads TGTGCCAGCAGCCAAGTTCTAGCGGGAGTTGGGTACGAGCAGTACTTC.

The chain carries TRBV21-1 and TRBJ2-2; the table calls TRBD2, which could not be checked here. TRBV21-1 is recorded as a pseudogene. The CDR3 spans 14 residues. CDR3 in amino acids: CASTLLAGDRELFF. CDR3 sequence (DNA): TGTGCCAGCACTCTACTAGCGGGAGACCGGGAGCTGTTTTTT.

The chain combines TRBV2 with TRBJ1-3; D is ambiguous. Germline V gene data show CDR1 as SNHLY and CDR2 as FYNNEI. CDR3 length equals 15 residues. Trimming stripped 4 bases from V and 4 bases from J, with 14 bases between. This chain's CDR3 is CASSADMLSGNTIYF. CDR3 nucleotide sequence: TGTGCCAGCAGTGCTGACATGCTGTCCGGAAACACCATATATTTT.

Only one count was recorded for this clone. This chain connects TRBV11-1 to TRBJ2-3, with 7 positions matching TRBD1. Germline V gives CDR1 SGHAT, CDR2 FQDESV (reference sequence). The V segment lost 6 bases and the J segment 0 bases; nucleotides outside the gene matches: 9. This CDR3 has 16 residues. CDR3 bases: TGTGCCAGCAGATCCCAGGGGGTCCTAAGCACAGATACGCAGTATTTT. Translated: CASRSQGVLSTDTQYF.

J is TRBJ1-2 and V is TRBV6-2 or TRBV6-3; no clear D gene. Trimming took 0 bases from V and 5 from J, leaving 13 bases between them. The CDR3 spans 15 residues. The germline V gene encodes CDR1 MNHEY and CDR2 SVGEGT. CDR3 amino acids: CASSYSIPPIYGYTF. The CDR3 nucleotides read TGTGCCAGCAGTTACTCGATCCCACCTATATATGGCTACACCTTC.

The V gene is TRBV7-3, the J gene TRBJ2-1; 8 bases map to TRBD2. J gave up 2 bases and V 4 bases, and 7 bases lay outside the gene matches. The CDR3 sequence is 16 residues long. CDR1 and CDR2 (germline): SGHTA, FQGTGA. The DNA of the CDR3 is TGTGCCAGCAGCTCCCCCGGAGCGGGAGCCTACAATGAGCAGTTCTTC. Amino acids: CASSSPGAGAYNEQFF.

The gene calls are TRBV28 and TRBJ2-5; 11 positions agree with TRBD1. Unmatched junction bases numbered 6, after V lost 5 bases and J lost 1 base. Germline CDR1 is MDHEN and CDR2 is SYDVKM. This CDR3 contains 16 residues. In nucleotides, the CDR3 is TGTGCCAGCAGTAAAACCGGGACAGGGGGCCAAGAGACCCAGTACTTC. Translated: CASSKTGTGGQETQYF.

This chain links TRBV28 with TRBJ2-2; TRBD2 matches 8 bases. Trimming at V came to 2 bases and at J to 2 bases, leaving 7 bases not matched to a gene. CDR1 and CDR2 (germline): MDHEN, SYDVKM. The CDR3 is 17 amino acids. Here the CDR3 reads CASSLRWLAGNTGELFF. The CDR3 coding sequence is TGTGCCAGCAGTTTAAGGTGGCTAGCGGGTAACACCGGGGAGCTGTTTTTT.

Notes on this clone: Germline and junction disagree at one end, which may indicate a read error. The V and J genes are TRBV30 and TRBJ2-1; D perhaps matches TRBD2 (6 bases). The CDR3 sequence is 13 residues long. CDR1 GTSNPN and CDR2 SVGIG come from the germline V gene (reference sequence). CDR3: CAWIRDSFNEQFF. The CDR3 DNA is TGTGCCTGGATTCGGGACTCCTTCAATGAGCAGTTCTTC.

This sequence joins TRBV3-1 (or the pseudogene TRBV3-2) and TRBJ1-5, with D maybe TRBD1 (5 bases). Looked up from germline, CDR1 is LGHDT and CDR2 is YNNKEL (reference sequence). The CDR3 extends over 13 amino acids. V lost 4 bases to trimming and J lost 2 bases, with 6 bases between them. This CDR3 reads CASSPTGNQPQHF. CDR3 DNA: TGTGCCAGCAGCCCGACAGGCAATCAGCCCCAGCATTTT.

The chain is built from TRBV20-1 and TRBJ2-1, with D tentatively TRBD2 (6 bases). Germline CDR1 and CDR2: DFQATT and SNEGSKA (reference sequence). V was trimmed by 3 bases and J by 1 base, leaving 7 bases between them. The CDR3 totals 13 residues. The CDR3 sequence: CSASRGSYNEQFF. CDR3 DNA sequence: TGCAGTGCTAGTCGGGGGTCCTACAATGAGCAGTTCTTC.

V is TRBV3-1 (or the pseudogene TRBV3-2) and J is TRBJ2-7; 7 bases are a match to TRBD2. This CDR3 contains 13 residues. Germline CDR1 and CDR2: LGHDT and YNNKEL (reference sequence). The J segment lost 4 bases and the V segment lost 1 base, leaving 1 base of the junction unmatched. CDR3 sequence: CASSQAGGYEQYF. Written as DNA, the CDR3 is TGTGCCAGCAGCCAAGCGGGGGGTTACGAGCAGTACTTC.

This chain uses TRBV9 with TRBJ2-7, with TRBD1 matching 8 bases. Germline V gives CDR1 SGDLS, CDR2 YYNGEE. Losses at the gene ends were 4 bases for V and 2 bases for J; bases not matched to a gene: 8. This CDR3 is built from 15 residues. Here the CDR3 reads CASSIGTGDTYEQYF. The DNA for the CDR3 is TGTGCCAGCAGCATTGGGACAGGAGATACCTACGAGCAGTACTTC.

This clone was detected a few times. The chain has TRBV15 and TRBJ2-3; possibly TRBD1 for D (5 bases). CDR3 size: 14 residues. The V gene's germline CDR1 is LNHNV and CDR2 YYDKDF (reference sequence). The V and J ends lost 0 bases and 5 bases respectively, with 9 bases between them. DNA of the CDR3: TGTGCCACCAGCAGAGATTCAGGGAAAGATACGCAGTATTTT. Translated, it gives CATSRDSGKDTQYF. The variable domain in full, with the rest retrieved from reference TRBV15 and TRBJ2-3, is DAMVIQNPRYQVTQFGKPVTLSCSQTLNHNVMYWYQQKSSQAPKLLFHYYDKDFNNEADTPDNFQSRRPNTSFCFLDIRSPGLGDTAMYLCATSRDSGKDTQYFGPGTRLTVL.

J is TRBJ1-1 and V is TRBV6-6; maybe TRBD1 (5 bases). CDR3 size: 13 residues. V lost 5 bases and J lost 5, with 12 bases in between. CDR1 is MNHNY, CDR2 SVGAGI, per germline (reference sequence). The CDR3 sequence is CASSPGRGTEAFF. DNA for the CDR3: TGTGCCAGCAGTCCAGGGCGAGGAACTGAAGCTTTCTTT.

The rearrangement uses TRBV29-1 and TRBJ2-3, with 14 positions matching TRBD2. Germline CDR1 SQVTM, CDR2 ANQGSEA. The CDR3 is 14 amino acids. Germline trimming cut 7 bases from V and 4 bases from J; bases unmatched to any gene: 4. The CDR3 sequence is CSGRLAGGADTQYF. The CDR3 DNA reads TGCAGCGGGAGACTAGCGGGGGGGGCAGATACGCAGTATTTT.

J is TRBJ1-4 and V is TRBV29-1; 11 bases match TRBD1. CDR1 and CDR2 (germline): SQVTM, ANQGSEA. Unmatched junction bases numbered 1, after V lost 7 bases and J lost 0 bases. The CDR3 covers 14 residues. The CDR3 DNA sequence: TGCAGCGCGGGACAGGGGGCAACTAATGAAAAACTGTTTTTT. Residues: CSAGQGATNEKLFF.

The chain has TRBV10-2 and TRBJ2-1; 10 bases align to TRBD2. The CDR3 consists of 16 residues. The J segment lost 4 bases and the V segment lost 2 bases, leaving 5 bases of the junction unmatched. Germline V lookup: CDR1 WSHSY, CDR2 SAAADI. The CDR3 DNA follows: TGCGCCAGCAGTGAGCCGGCGACTAGCGGGTACAATGAGCAGTTCTTC. The encoded protein is CASSEPATSGYNEQFF.

This chain links TRBV5-4 with TRBJ1-2, with a possible D match to TRBD1 (6 bases). Germline V gene data show CDR1 as SGHNT and CDR2 as YYREEE (reference sequence). V shed 4 bases and J shed 2 bases, with 9 bases lying between them. The CDR3 has 13 residues. In nucleotides, the CDR3 is TGTGCCAGCAGCAAGACAGGAAACTATGGCTACACCTTC. Its protein product is CASSKTGNYGYTF.

The chain carries TRBV5-8 and TRBJ1-4; 7 bases are shared with TRBD1. CDR3 length: 15 amino acids. Germline loops: CDR1 SGHTS, CDR2 YDEGEE. Trimming at V came to 4 bases and at J to 5 bases, leaving 8 bases not matched to a gene. The CDR3 region has the DNA TGTGCCAGCAGCCCGTCCGGGACAGTAAATGAAAAACTGTTTTTT. It is translated as CASSPSGTVNEKLFF.

The chain couples TRBV9 to TRBJ2-1, with D hard to call. The germline V gene has CDR1 SGDLS and CDR2 YYNGEE. This CDR3 has 15 amino acids. Between the trimmed V and J ends, which lost 0 bases and 9 bases, there was a span of 16 bases. The CDR3: CASSVATDIRSEQFF. For the CDR3, the DNA is TGTGCCAGCAGCGTAGCTACGGATATTAGGAGTGAGCAGTTCTTC.

This rearrangement joins TRBV4-3 to TRBJ1-1; D might be TRBD1 (6 bases). This CDR3 spans 15 amino acids. V gave up 0 bases and J gave up 5 bases, with 13 bases separating them. Germline V CDR1 and CDR2: LGHNA, YSLEER. CDR3 amino acids: CASSQDAGGWTEAFF. The CDR3 DNA reads as TGCGCCAGCAGCCAAGATGCGGGGGGCTGGACTGAAGCTTTCTTT.

CDR3: CASSVGLGRDPYNEQFF. The CDR3 coding sequence is TGTGCCAGCAGCGTAGGTCTCGGGAGGGACCCCTACAATGAGCAGTTCTTC. The rearrangement joins TRBV9 to TRBJ2-1, with 8 nucleotides matching TRBD2. This CDR3 contains 17 residues. Trimming removed 0 bases from V and 2 bases from J; junction bases left unmatched: 7. Germline V gene sequence: CDR1 SGDLS, CDR2 YYNGEE.

The chain links TRBV19 to TRBJ2-7, with TRBD2 identical over 13 bases. The CDR3 totals 17 residues. J was trimmed by 8 bases and V by 7 bases; bases with no gene match: 17. The germline V gene encodes CDR1 LNHDA and CDR2 SQIVND (reference sequence). DNA for the CDR3: TGTGCCAGTATTAAACCATCTCCTACTAGCGGGAGGGCCAAGCAGTACTTC. This codes for CASIKPSPTSGRAKQYF.

Only one count was recorded for this clone. The rearrangement uses TRBV21-1 and TRBJ2-7; the tabulated D call, TRBD1, remains unverified against the DNA. TRBV21-1 is tagged as a pseudogene. CDR3 length equals 13 residues. Here the CDR3 DNA reads TGTGCCAGCACTTTAAACATATCCTACGAGCAGTACTTC. Its translation: CASTLNISYEQYF.

The V call is TRBV3-1 (or the pseudogene TRBV3-2), the J call TRBJ2-5; 7 bases line up with TRBD2. The junction had 5 bases not matched to a gene; V was cut back by 0 bases and J by 4 bases. The CDR3 covers 15 residues. In germline, CDR1 is LGHDT, CDR2 YNNKEL (reference sequence). For the CDR3, the DNA is TGTGCCAGCAGCCAAGATAGGACTAGTGGAGAGACCCAGTACTTC. It is translated as CASSQDRTSGETQYF.